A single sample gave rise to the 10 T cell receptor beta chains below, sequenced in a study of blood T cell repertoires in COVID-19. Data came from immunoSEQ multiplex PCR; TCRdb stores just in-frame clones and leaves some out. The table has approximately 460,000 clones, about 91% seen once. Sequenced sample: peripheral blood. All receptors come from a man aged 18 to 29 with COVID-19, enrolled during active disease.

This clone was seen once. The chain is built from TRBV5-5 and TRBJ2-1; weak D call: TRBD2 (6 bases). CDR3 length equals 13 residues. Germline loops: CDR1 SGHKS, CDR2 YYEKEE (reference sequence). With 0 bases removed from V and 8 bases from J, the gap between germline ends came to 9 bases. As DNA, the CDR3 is TGTGCCAGCAGCTTGGCACTAGCCTATGAGCAGTTCTTC. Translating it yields CASSLALAYEQFF.

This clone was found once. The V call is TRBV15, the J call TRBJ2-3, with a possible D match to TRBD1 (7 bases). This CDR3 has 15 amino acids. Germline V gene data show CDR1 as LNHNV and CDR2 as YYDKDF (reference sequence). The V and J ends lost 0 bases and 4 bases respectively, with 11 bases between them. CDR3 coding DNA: TGTGCCACCAGCAGAGATCAGGGGGAGGCAGATACGCAGTATTTT. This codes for CATSRDQGEADTQYF.

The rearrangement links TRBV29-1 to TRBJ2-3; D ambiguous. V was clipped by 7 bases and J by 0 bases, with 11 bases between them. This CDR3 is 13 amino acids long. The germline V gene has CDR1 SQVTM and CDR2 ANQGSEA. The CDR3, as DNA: TGCAGCGCTACTACTCTAAGCACAGATACGCAGTATTTT. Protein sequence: CSATTLSTDTQYF.

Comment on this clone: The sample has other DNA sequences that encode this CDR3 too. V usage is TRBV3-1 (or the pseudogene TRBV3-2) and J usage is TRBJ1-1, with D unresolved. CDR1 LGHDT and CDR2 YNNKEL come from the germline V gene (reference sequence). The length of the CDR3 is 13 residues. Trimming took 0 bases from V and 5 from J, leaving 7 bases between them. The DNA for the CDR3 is TGTGCCAGCAGCCAAGATGGAGGGACTGAAGCTTTCTTT. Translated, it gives CASSQDGGTEAFF.

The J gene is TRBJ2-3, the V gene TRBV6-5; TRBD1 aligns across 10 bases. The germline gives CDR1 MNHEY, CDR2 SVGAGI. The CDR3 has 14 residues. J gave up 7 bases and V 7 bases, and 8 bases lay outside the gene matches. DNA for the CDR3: TGTGCCAGCACCACCGGGACAGGGGTGAATACGCAGTATTTT. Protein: CASTTGTGVNTQYF.

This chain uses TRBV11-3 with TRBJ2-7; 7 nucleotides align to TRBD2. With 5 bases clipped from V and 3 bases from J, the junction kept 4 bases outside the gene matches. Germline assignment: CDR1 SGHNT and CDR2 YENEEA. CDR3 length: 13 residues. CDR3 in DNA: TGTGCCAGCAGCCCCAGGGACTACTACGAGCAGTACTTC. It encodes CASSPRDYYEQYF.

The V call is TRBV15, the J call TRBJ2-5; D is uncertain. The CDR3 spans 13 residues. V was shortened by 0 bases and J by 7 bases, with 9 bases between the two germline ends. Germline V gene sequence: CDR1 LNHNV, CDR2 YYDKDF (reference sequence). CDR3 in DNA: TGTGCCACCAGCAGAGACAACATTGGGACCCAGTACTTC. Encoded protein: CATSRDNIGTQYF.

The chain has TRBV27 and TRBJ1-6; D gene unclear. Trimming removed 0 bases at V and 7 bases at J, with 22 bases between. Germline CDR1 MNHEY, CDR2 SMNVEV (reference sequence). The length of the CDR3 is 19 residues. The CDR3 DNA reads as TGTGCCAGCAGTTTATCAGTGGGTATAGAGGGTTCGCTCAATTCACCCCTCCACTTT. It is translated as CASSLSVGIEGSLNSPLHF.

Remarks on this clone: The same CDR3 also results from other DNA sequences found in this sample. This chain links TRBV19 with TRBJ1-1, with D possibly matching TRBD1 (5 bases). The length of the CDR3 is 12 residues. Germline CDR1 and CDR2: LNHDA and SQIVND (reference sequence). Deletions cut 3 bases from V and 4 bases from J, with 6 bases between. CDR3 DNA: TGTGCCAGTAGTATGGGGGGCACTGAAGCTTTCTTT. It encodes CASSMGGTEAFF.

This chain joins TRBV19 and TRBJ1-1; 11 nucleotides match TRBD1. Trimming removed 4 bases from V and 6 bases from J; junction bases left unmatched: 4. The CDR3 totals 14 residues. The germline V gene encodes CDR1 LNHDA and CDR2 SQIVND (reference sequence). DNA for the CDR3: TGTGCCAGTAGTACACGGACAGGGGGCTCTGAAGCTTTCTTT. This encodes CASSTRTGGSEAFF.